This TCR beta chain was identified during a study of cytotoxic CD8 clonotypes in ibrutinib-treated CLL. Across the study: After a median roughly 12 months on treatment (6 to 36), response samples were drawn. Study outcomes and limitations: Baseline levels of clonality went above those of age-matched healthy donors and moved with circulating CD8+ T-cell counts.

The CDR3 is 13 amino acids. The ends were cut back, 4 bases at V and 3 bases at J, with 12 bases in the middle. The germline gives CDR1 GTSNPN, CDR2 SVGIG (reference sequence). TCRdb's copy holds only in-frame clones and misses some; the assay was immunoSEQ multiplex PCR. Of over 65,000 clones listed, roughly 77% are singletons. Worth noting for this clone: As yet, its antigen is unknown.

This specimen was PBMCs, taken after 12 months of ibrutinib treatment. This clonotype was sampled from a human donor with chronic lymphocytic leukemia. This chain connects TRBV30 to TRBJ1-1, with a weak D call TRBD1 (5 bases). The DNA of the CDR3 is TGTGCCTGGACTGTGGGACCCGACACTGAAGCTTTCTTT. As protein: CAWTVGPDTEAFF.